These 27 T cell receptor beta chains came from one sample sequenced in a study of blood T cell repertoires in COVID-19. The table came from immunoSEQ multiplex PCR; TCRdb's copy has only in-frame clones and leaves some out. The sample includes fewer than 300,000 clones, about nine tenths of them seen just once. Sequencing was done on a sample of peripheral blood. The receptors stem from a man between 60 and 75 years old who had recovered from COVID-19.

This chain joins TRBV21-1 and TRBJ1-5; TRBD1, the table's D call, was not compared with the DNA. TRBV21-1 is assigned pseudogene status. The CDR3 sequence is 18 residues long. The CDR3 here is CASSFGAYPRDRNQPQHF. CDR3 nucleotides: TGTGCCAGCAGCTTTGGGGCCTACCCCAGAGATAGGAATCAGCCCCAGCATTTT.

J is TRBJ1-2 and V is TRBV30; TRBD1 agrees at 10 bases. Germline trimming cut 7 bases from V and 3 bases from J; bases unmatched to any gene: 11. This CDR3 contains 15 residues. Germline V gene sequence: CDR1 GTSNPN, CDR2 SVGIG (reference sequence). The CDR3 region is CAYQSRDRGYYGYTF. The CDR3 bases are TGTGCCTACCAGTCCCGGGACAGGGGTTACTATGGCTACACCTTC.

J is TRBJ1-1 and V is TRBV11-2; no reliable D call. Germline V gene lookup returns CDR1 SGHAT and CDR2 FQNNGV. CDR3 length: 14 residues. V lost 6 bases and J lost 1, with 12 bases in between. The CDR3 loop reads CASRPPGRNTEAFF. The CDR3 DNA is TGTGCCAGCAGGCCACCTGGGAGGAACACTGAAGCTTTCTTT.

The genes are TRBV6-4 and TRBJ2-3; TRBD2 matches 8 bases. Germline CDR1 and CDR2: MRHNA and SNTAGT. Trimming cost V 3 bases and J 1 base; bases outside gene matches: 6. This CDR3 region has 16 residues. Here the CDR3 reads CASSERRRGGTDTQYF. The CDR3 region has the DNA TGTGCCAGCAGTGAACGGCGGCGGGGGGGCACAGATACGCAGTATTTT.

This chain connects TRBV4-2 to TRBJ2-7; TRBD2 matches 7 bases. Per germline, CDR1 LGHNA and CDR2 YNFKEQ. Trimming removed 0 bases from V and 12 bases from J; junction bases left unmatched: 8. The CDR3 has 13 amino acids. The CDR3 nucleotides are TGTGCCAGCAGCCAAGATATCGAGCGGGGTAGGTACTTC. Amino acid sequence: CASSQDIERGRYF.

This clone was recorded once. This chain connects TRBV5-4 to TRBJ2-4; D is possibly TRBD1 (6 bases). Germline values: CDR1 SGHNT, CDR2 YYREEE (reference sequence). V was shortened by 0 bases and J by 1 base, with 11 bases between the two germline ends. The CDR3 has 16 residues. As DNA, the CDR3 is TGTGCCAGCAGCTTGGCAGGGGCGCGGGCCAAAAACATTCAGTACTTC. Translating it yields CASSLAGARAKNIQYF.

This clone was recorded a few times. The CDR3 loop is CASSPPAGVSGNYEQYF. The CDR3 nucleotides are TGTGCCAGCAGCCCCCCCGCCGGAGTGAGCGGAAACTACGAGCAGTACTTC. This chain joins TRBV7-9 and TRBJ2-7; D may be TRBD2 (5 bases). CDR1 is SEHNR, CDR2 FQNEAQ, per germline (reference sequence). This CDR3 has 17 amino acids. Trimming left V 5 bases short and J 3 bases short, with 23 bases between.

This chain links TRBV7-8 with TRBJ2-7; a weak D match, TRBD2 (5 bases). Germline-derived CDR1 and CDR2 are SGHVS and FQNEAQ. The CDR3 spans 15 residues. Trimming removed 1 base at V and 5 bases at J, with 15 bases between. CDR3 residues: CASSLDSRHGNEQYF. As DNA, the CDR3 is TGTGCCAGCAGCTTAGATTCCAGGCACGGGAACGAGCAGTACTTC.

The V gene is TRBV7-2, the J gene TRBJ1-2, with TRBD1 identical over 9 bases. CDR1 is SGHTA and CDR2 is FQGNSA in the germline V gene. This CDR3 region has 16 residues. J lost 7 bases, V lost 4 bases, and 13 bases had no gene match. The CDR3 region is CASSSLGGQGSSGYTF. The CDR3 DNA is TGTGCCAGCAGCTCCCTGGGAGGACAGGGGAGTAGTGGCTACACCTTC.

The CDR3 nucleotides read TGTGCCACCAGCAGAGATCAGGATCAATTGGGAGGTGGGTTCTTC. This encodes CATSRDQDQLGGGFF. This chain connects TRBV15 to TRBJ2-1; D is perhaps TRBD2 (6 bases). The CDR3 consists of 15 residues. Germline values: CDR1 LNHNV, CDR2 YYDKDF (reference sequence). V was trimmed by 0 bases and J by 15 bases, leaving 21 bases between them.

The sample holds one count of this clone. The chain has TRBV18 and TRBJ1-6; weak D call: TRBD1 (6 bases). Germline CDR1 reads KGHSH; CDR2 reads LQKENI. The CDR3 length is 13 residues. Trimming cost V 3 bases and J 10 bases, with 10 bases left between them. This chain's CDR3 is CASSPGQTSPLHF. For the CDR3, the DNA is TGTGCCAGCTCACCGGGACAAACCTCACCCCTCCACTTT.

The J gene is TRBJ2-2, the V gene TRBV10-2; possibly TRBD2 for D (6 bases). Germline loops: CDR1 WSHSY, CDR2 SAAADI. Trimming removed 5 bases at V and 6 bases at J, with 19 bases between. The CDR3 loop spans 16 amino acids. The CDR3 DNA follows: TGCGCCAGCAGTACCCTCGGGGGTATCGGTGCCGGGGAGCTGTTTTTT. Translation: CASSTLGGIGAGELFF.

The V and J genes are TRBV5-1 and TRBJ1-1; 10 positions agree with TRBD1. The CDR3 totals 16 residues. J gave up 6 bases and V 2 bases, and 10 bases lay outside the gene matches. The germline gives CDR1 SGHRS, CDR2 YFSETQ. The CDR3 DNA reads TGCGCCAGCAGCTTCCGGGACAGGGGTGGGAGGCCTGAAGCTTTCTTT. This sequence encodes CASSFRDRGGRPEAFF.

The chain's CDR3 is CASSTGANREGGQPQHF. CDR3 nucleotides: TGTGCCAGCAGCACCGGGGCGAACCGGGAGGGAGGGCAGCCCCAGCATTTT. The V gene is TRBV21-1, the J gene TRBJ1-5. TRBV21-1 has pseudogene status. The CDR3 has 17 amino acids.

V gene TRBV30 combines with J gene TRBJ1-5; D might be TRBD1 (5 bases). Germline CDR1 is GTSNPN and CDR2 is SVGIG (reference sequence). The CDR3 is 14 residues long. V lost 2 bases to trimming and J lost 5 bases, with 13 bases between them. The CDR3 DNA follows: TGTGCCTGGAGTATGAACTCGGGGGATCAGCCCCAGCATTTT. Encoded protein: CAWSMNSGDQPQHF.

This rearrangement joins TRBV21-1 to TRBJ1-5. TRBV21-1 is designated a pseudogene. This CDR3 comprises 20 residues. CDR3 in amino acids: CASSDKMGGGPVLGNQPQHF. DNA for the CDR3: TGTGCCAGCAGCGATAAGATGGGGGGTGGCCCGGTCCTGGGCAATCAGCCCCAGCATTTT.

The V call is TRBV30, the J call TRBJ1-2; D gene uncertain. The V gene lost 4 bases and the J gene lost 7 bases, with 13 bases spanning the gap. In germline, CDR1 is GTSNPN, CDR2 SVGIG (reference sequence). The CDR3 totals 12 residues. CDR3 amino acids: CAWTLFGVGYTF. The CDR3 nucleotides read TGTGCCTGGACCCTCTTCGGGGTTGGCTACACCTTC.

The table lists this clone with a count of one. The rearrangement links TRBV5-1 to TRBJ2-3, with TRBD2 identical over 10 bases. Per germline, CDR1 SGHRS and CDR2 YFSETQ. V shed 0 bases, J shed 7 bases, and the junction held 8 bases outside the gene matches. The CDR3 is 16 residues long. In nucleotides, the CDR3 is TGCGCCAGCAGCTTGGTGACTAGCGGGCCCCTGAATACGCAGTATTTT. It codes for CASSLVTSGPLNTQYF.

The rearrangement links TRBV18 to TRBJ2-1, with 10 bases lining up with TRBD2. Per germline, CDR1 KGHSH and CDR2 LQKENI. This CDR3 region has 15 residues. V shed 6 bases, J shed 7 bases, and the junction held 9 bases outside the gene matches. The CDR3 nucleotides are TGTGCCAGCTCGCTAAGCGGGGGGGCCCCGAATGAGCAGTTCTTC. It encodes CASSLSGGAPNEQFF. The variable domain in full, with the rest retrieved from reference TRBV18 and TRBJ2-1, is NAGVMQNPRHLVRRRGQEARLRCSPMKGHSHVYWYRQLPEEGLKFMVYLQKENIIDESGMPKERFSAEFPKEGPSILRIQQVVRGDSAAYFCASSLSGGAPNEQFFGPGTRLTVL.

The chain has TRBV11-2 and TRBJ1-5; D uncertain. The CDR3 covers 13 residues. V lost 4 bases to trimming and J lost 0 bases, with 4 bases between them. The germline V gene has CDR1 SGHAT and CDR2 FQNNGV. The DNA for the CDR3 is TGTGCCAGCAGCTCGTATAGCAATCAGCCCCAGCATTTT. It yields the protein CASSSYSNQPQHF.

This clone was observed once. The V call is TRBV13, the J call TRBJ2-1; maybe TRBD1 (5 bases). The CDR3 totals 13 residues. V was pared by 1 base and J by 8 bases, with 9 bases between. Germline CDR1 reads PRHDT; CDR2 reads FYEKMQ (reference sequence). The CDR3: CASSLVGADEQFF. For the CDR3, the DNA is TGTGCCAGCAGCTTAGTTGGGGCAGATGAGCAGTTCTTC.

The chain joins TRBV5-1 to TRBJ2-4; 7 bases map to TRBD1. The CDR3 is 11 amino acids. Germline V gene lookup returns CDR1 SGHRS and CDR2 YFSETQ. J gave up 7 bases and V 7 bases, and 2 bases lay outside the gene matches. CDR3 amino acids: CASQDRNIQYF. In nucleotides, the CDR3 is TGCGCCAGCCAGGACAGGAACATTCAGTACTTC.

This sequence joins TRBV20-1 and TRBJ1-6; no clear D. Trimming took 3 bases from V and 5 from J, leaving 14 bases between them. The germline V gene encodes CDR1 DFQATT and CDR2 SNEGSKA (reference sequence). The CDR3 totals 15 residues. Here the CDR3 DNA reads TGCAGTGCTAGTACGGAGGCCCTTAATAATTCACCCCTCCACTTT. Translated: CSASTEALNNSPLHF.

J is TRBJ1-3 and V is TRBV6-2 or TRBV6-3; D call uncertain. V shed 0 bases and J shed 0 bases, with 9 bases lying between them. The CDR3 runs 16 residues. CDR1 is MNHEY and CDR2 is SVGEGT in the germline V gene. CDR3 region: CASSYSDYRSGNTIYF. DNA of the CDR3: TGTGCCAGCAGTTACTCGGACTACCGCTCTGGAAACACCATATATTTT.

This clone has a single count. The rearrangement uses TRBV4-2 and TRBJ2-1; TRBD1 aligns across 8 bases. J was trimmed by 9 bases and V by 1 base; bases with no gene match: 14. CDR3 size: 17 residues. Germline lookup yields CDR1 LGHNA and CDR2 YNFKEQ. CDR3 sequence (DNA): TGTGCCAGCAGCCAAGTGGGAGCCCCCCGACAGGGGTCTGAGCAGTTCTTC. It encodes CASSQVGAPRQGSEQFF.

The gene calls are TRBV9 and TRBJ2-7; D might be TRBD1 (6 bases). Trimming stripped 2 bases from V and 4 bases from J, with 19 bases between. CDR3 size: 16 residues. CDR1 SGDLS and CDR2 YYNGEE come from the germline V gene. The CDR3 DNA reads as TGTGCCAGCAGCGTCAGCGCCGGGACACCAGAGTACGAGCAGTACTTC. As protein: CASSVSAGTPEYEQYF.

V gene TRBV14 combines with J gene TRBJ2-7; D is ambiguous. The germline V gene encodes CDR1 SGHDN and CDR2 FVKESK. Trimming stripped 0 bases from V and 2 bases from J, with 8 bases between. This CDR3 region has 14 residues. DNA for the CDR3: TGTGCCAGCAGCCAAGATACTTTTACCTACGAGCAGTACTTC. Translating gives CASSQDTFTYEQYF.